The rows below give T cell receptor beta chains drawn from one sample of a study of T cells after yellow fever vaccination. Each CDR3 protein gets one entry after TCRdb re-called the 5' RACE reads with MiXCR. Of 300,000 to 400,000 distinct CDR3 sequences in the sample, approximately 6% were seen once. This sample comprised PBMCs, obtained 5 days after the yellow fever booster vaccination. The origin of the receptors is a man aged 25 to 45 who received the YFV17D yellow fever vaccine. The CDR3 runs from the conserved cysteine through the conserved F or W. D genes are given only for firm matches. A row's size may be missing; if present it is once, few, many or a size class.

D gene: .; J gene: TRBJ2-3; clone size: many; V gene: TRBV13; CDR3 DNA: TGTGCCAGCCTGGGGGGATCGCAGGCAGATACGCAGTATTTT; CDR3 protein: CASLGGSQADTQYF
D gene: .; J gene: TRBJ2-7; clone size: many; V gene: TRBV7-2; CDR3 DNA: TGTGCCAGCAGCTTAGGACCATATTCAGATTTGGAGCAGTACTTC; CDR3 protein: CASSLGPYSDLEQYF
D gene: TRBD2; J gene: TRBJ2-7; clone size: many; V gene: TRBV5-1; CDR3 DNA: TGCGCCAGCAGCTTGGAACTAGCGGGAGGGCCGTCAAAATACTTC; CDR3 protein: CASSLELAGGPSKYF
D gene: .; J gene: TRBJ2-2; clone size: many; V gene: TRBV28; CDR3 DNA: TGTGCCAGCAGGCCAGGGGGGATTGCGGTCACCGGGGAGCTGTTTTTT; CDR3 protein: CASRPGGIAVTGELFF
D gene: .; J gene: TRBJ2-5; clone size: few; V gene: TRBV4-3; CDR3 DNA: TGCGCCAGCAGCCAAGAAGGAAAGAATCGGGAGACCCAGTACTTC; CDR3 protein: CASSQEGKNRETQYF
D gene: .; J gene: TRBJ2-3; clone size: many; V gene: TRBV5-1; CDR3 DNA: TGCGCCAGCAGCTTGGAAACCGGAGCCGGGGGCGGCCCAGATACGCAGTATTTT; CDR3 protein: CASSLETGAGGGPDTQYF
D gene: TRBD1; J gene: TRBJ1-5; clone size: .; V gene: TRBV6-5; CDR3 DNA: TGTGCCAGCAGTCACCCCCGCGCCGGGACAGGGTCTAATCAGCCCCAGCATTTT; CDR3 protein: CASSHPRAGTGSNQPQHF
D gene: .; J gene: TRBJ2-3; clone size: .; V gene: TRBV6-5; CDR3 DNA: TGTGCCAGCAGTTACGGGACCGACTCAGATACGCAGTATTTT; CDR3 protein: CASSYGTDSDTQYF
D gene: TRBD2; J gene: TRBJ2-3; clone size: many; V gene: TRBV7-2; CDR3 DNA: TGTGCCAGCAGCCCATCTAGCGGGAGGATTTATTTT; CDR3 protein: CASSPSSGRIYF
D gene: .; J gene: TRBJ2-5; clone size: few; V gene: TRBV20-1; CDR3 DNA: TGCAGTGCTGGAAGTCAGGGGCGGGCCGGGACCCAGTACTTC; CDR3 protein: CSAGSQGRAGTQYF
D gene: TRBD1; J gene: TRBJ2-3; clone size: few; V gene: TRBV27; CDR3 DNA: TGTGCCAGCCGAGGGGGCCACTACAGCACAGATACGCAGTATTTT; CDR3 protein: CASRGGHYSTDTQYF
D gene: TRBD1; J gene: TRBJ1-1; clone size: many; V gene: TRBV20-1; CDR3 DNA: TGCAGTGCCGTTCCAGGGGGATTGAACACTGAAGCTTTCTTT; CDR3 protein: CSAVPGGLNTEAFF
D gene: .; J gene: TRBJ1-1; clone size: many; V gene: TRBV20-1; CDR3 DNA: TGCAGTGCTAGAGGGACGCTAGTGAACACTGAAGCTTTCTTT; CDR3 protein: CSARGTLVNTEAFF
D gene: TRBD2; J gene: TRBJ2-7; clone size: few; V gene: TRBV9; CDR3 DNA: TGTGCCAGCAGCGTAGGTCCGGGAGGGACCTACGAGCAGTACTTC; CDR3 protein: CASSVGPGGTYEQYF
D gene: .; J gene: TRBJ2-3; clone size: many; V gene: TRBV20-1; CDR3 DNA: TGCAGTGCTACTTCCGCAGGGGCGGAACATACGCAGTATTTT; CDR3 protein: CSATSAGAEHTQYF
D gene: TRBD1; J gene: TRBJ1-2; clone size: few; V gene: TRBV20-1; CDR3 DNA: TGCAGTGCTAGCCGGGACAGCTATGGCTACACCTTC; CDR3 protein: CSASRDSYGYTF
D gene: .; J gene: TRBJ2-7; clone size: .; V gene: TRBV10-3; CDR3 DNA: TGTGCCATCAACCATGGCATGGCCTCCTACGAGCAGTACTTC; CDR3 protein: CAINHGMASYEQYF
D gene: .; J gene: TRBJ1-6; clone size: .; V gene: TRBV30; CDR3 DNA: TGTGCCTGGAGTGTACTGGCGTCCCTCCACTTT; CDR3 protein: CAWSVLASLHF
D gene: .; J gene: TRBJ2-2; clone size: .; V gene: TRBV20-1; CDR3 DNA: TGCAGTGCTAGAGACACAGGACCCCCGAACACCGGGGAGCTGTTTTTT; CDR3 protein: CSARDTGPPNTGELFF
D gene: TRBD1; J gene: TRBJ2-3; clone size: few; V gene: TRBV7-2; CDR3 DNA: TGTGCCAGCAAAACAGGGGGCGAGCCAGATACGCAGTATTTT; CDR3 protein: CASKTGGEPDTQYF
D gene: TRBD2; J gene: TRBJ2-7; clone size: many; V gene: TRBV27; CDR3 DNA: TGTGCCAGCAGTTTACCGCAGGGAGGGCCTCCCTACGAGCAGTACTTC; CDR3 protein: CASSLPQGGPPYEQYF
D gene: .; J gene: TRBJ2-3; clone size: few; V gene: TRBV7-9; CDR3 DNA: TGTGCCAGCAGCGGTCGGGCGGGGTCACTCACAGATACGCAGTATTTT; CDR3 protein: CASSGRAGSLTDTQYF
D gene: .; J gene: TRBJ2-3; clone size: many; V gene: TRBV6-2/TRBV6-3; CDR3 DNA: TGTGCCAGCAGTTACCCGCTAGATACGCAGTATTTT; CDR3 protein: CASSYPLDTQYF
D gene: TRBD2; J gene: TRBJ2-1; clone size: .; V gene: TRBV24-1; CDR3 DNA: TGTGCCACCAGTGATCCGACTAGCGGGAGTGGGAATGAGCAGTTCTTC; CDR3 protein: CATSDPTSGSGNEQFF
D gene: TRBD2; J gene: TRBJ2-5; clone size: .; V gene: TRBV7-2; CDR3 DNA: TGTGCCAGCAGCTTAGGTGGGACTACCTCCAGGGCCCAGTACTTC; CDR3 protein: CASSLGGTTSRAQYF
D gene: .; J gene: TRBJ2-5; clone size: .; V gene: TRBV7-9; CDR3 DNA: TGTGCCAGCAGCTTAGCGCAGGGGACCCCGTACTTC; CDR3 protein: CASSLAQGTPYF
D gene: TRBD1; J gene: TRBJ2-1; clone size: few; V gene: TRBV7-8; CDR3 DNA: TGTGCCAGCAGCTTCGACAGGGCCTCCTACAATGAGCAGTTCTTC; CDR3 protein: CASSFDRASYNEQFF
D gene: .; J gene: TRBJ2-2; clone size: many; V gene: TRBV4-3; CDR3 DNA: TGCGCCAGCAGCCAAGAAGGAGCATGGGACACCGGGGAGCTGTTTTTT; CDR3 protein: CASSQEGAWDTGELFF
D gene: .; J gene: TRBJ2-7; clone size: many; V gene: TRBV7-9; CDR3 DNA: TGTGCCAGCAGCCCCCGGACGGCGCCTCCCTACGAGCAGTACTTC; CDR3 protein: CASSPRTAPPYEQYF
D gene: .; J gene: TRBJ2-1; clone size: .; V gene: TRBV6-1; CDR3 DNA: TGTGCCAGCAGTCAATTCGGGACACCTCCTGGGAATGAGCAGTTCTTC; CDR3 protein: CASSQFGTPPGNEQFF
D gene: TRBD1; J gene: TRBJ2-7; clone size: .; V gene: TRBV5-6; CDR3 DNA: TGTGCCAGCAGCCCCGTAAAAGACAGGGGGCGCCTCGAGCAGTACTTC; CDR3 protein: CASSPVKDRGRLEQYF
D gene: TRBD2; J gene: TRBJ2-7; clone size: few; V gene: TRBV5-1; CDR3 DNA: TGCGCCAGCACTGGTGGGACTAGCGGGTACGAGCAGTACTTC; CDR3 protein: CASTGGTSGYEQYF
D gene: .; J gene: TRBJ1-1; clone size: .; V gene: TRBV19; CDR3 DNA: TGTGCCAGTAGTATTGACAGCATGAACACTGAAGCTTTCTTT; CDR3 protein: CASSIDSMNTEAFF
D gene: .; J gene: TRBJ2-6; clone size: .; V gene: TRBV20-1; CDR3 DNA: TGCAGTGCTAGTCAGAGGGGGTCTGGGGCCAACGTCCTGACTTTC; CDR3 protein: CSASQRGSGANVLTF
D gene: TRBD2; J gene: TRBJ2-1; clone size: few; V gene: TRBV6-1; CDR3 DNA: TGTGCCAGCAGGGAGGGAGGGTTGAATGAGCAGTTCTTC; CDR3 protein: CASREGGLNEQFF
D gene: .; J gene: TRBJ2-5; clone size: many; V gene: TRBV7-9; CDR3 DNA: TGTGCCAGCAGCTCCGGCGGGCCCGCGGAACTCGAGACCCAGTACTTC; CDR3 protein: CASSSGGPAELETQYF
D gene: .; J gene: TRBJ1-5; clone size: many; V gene: TRBV5-1; CDR3 DNA: TGCGCCAGCAGCTTGTATATCAATCAGCCCCAGCATTTT; CDR3 protein: CASSLYINQPQHF
D gene: .; J gene: TRBJ2-4; clone size: many; V gene: TRBV5-1; CDR3 DNA: TGCGCCAGCAGCTTGAACCCAGGGGAGGGGAACATTCAGTACTTC; CDR3 protein: CASSLNPGEGNIQYF
D gene: .; J gene: TRBJ2-7; clone size: .; V gene: TRBV11-2; CDR3 DNA: TGTGCCGACTCAGGTGTGTCGGGGGAGCAGTACTTC; CDR3 protein: CADSGVSGEQYF
D gene: .; J gene: TRBJ1-5; clone size: few; V gene: TRBV20-1; CDR3 DNA: TGCAGTGCTAGAGAGTTGGACATGGATCAGCCCCAGCATTTT; CDR3 protein: CSARELDMDQPQHF
D gene: TRBD2; J gene: TRBJ2-7; clone size: many; V gene: TRBV20-1; CDR3 DNA: TGCAGTGCTAGAGGGCCTAGCGGGAGCTACGAGCAGTACTTC; CDR3 protein: CSARGPSGSYEQYF
D gene: .; J gene: TRBJ1-2; clone size: few; V gene: TRBV10-3; CDR3 DNA: TGTGCCATCAGTGAGACCACGGAAAAGGGCTACACCTTC; CDR3 protein: CAISETTEKGYTF
D gene: .; J gene: TRBJ2-7; clone size: .; V gene: TRBV5-6; CDR3 DNA: TGTGCCAGCAGCTTGATATCGGGCCACTACTACGAGCAGTACTTC; CDR3 protein: CASSLISGHYYEQYF
D gene: .; J gene: TRBJ2-5; clone size: few; V gene: TRBV5-1; CDR3 DNA: TGCGCCAGCAGCGTAACGGGGGGCAGATCAGAGACCCAGTACTTC; CDR3 protein: CASSVTGGRSETQYF
D gene: .; J gene: TRBJ1-1; clone size: many; V gene: TRBV2; CDR3 DNA: TGTGCCAGCAGGGGGGTCGGGGGCGGCACTGAAGCTTTCTTT; CDR3 protein: CASRGVGGGTEAFF
D gene: .; J gene: TRBJ2-6; clone size: .; V gene: TRBV4-3; CDR3 DNA: TGCGCCAGCAGCCAATCCCTCAGTGCTGGGGCCAACGTCCTGACTTTC; CDR3 protein: CASSQSLSAGANVLTF
D gene: .; J gene: TRBJ1-4; clone size: many; V gene: TRBV20-1; CDR3 DNA: TGCAGTGCTAGAGACGCAACTAATGAAAAACTGTTTTTT; CDR3 protein: CSARDATNEKLFF
D gene: .; J gene: TRBJ2-5; clone size: .; V gene: TRBV7-2; CDR3 DNA: TGTGCCAGCAGCTTAGGCGGGACCCCGGCGGAGACCCAGTACTTC; CDR3 protein: CASSLGGTPAETQYF
D gene: .; J gene: TRBJ2-7; clone size: few; V gene: TRBV27; CDR3 DNA: TGTGCCAGCAGTTTTCACAGCACCTACGAGCAGTACTTC; CDR3 protein: CASSFHSTYEQYF
D gene: TRBD1; J gene: TRBJ2-7; clone size: once; V gene: TRBV27; CDR3 DNA: TGTGCCAGCAGTGGAACCCAGACAGGGGTCTTGAGGGAGCAGTACTTC; CDR3 protein: CASSGTQTGVLREQYF
D gene: .; J gene: TRBJ2-2; clone size: few; V gene: TRBV29-1; CDR3 DNA: TGCAGCGTTGTGGTCCCCGGGGAGCTGTTTTTT; CDR3 protein: CSVVVPGELFF
D gene: TRBD1; J gene: TRBJ2-3; clone size: few; V gene: TRBV6-1; CDR3 DNA: TGTGCCAGCAAAACAGGGGTCGCGACAGATACGCAGTATTTT; CDR3 protein: CASKTGVATDTQYF